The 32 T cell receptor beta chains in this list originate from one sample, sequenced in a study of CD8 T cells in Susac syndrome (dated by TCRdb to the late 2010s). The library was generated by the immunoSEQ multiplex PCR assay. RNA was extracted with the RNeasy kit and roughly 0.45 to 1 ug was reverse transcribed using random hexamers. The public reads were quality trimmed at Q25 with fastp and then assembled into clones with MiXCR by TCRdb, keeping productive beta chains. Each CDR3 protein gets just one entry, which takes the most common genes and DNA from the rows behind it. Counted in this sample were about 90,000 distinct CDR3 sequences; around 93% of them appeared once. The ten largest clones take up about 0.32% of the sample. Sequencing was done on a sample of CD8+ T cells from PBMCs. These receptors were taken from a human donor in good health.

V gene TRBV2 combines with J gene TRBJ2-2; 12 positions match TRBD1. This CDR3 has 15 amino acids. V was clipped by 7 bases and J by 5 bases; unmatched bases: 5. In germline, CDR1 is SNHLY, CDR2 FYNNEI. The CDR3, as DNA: TGTGCCAGCACCCGGGACAGGGGGCGAACCGGGGAGCTGTTTTTT. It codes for CASTRDRGRTGELFF.

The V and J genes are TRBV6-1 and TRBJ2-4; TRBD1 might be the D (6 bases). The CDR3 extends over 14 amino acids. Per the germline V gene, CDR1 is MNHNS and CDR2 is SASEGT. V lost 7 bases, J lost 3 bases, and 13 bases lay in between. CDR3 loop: CASTTGQLKNIQYF. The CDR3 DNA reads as TGTGCCAGCACCACCGGACAGCTCAAAAACATTCAGTACTTC.

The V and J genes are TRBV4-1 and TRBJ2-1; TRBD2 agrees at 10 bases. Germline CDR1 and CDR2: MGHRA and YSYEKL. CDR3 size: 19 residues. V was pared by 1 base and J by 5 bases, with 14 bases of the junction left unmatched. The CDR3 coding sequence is TGCGCCAGCAGCCAAGGCCCTAGCGGGGGCCTTCGCCCGGACAATGAGCAGTTCTTC. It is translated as CASSQGPSGGLRPDNEQFF.

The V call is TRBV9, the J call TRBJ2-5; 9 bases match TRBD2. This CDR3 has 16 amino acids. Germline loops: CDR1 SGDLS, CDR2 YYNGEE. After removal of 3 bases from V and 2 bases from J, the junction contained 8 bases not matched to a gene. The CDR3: CASSARPSGIQETQYF. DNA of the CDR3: TGTGCCAGCAGCGCCAGACCTAGCGGGATTCAAGAGACCCAGTACTTC. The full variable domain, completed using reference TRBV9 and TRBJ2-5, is DSGVTQTPKHLITATGQRVTLRCSPRSGDLSVYWYQQSLDQGLQFLIQYYNGEERAKGNILERFSAQQFPDLHSELNLSSLELGDSALYFCASSARPSGIQETQYFGPGTRLLVL.

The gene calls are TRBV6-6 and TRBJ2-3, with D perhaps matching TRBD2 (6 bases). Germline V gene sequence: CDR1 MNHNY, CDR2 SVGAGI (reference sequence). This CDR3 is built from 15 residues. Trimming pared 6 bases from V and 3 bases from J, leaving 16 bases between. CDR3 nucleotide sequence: TGTGCCAGCAGCTTAACCCGACTAGTAACAGATACGCAGTATTTT. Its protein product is CASSLTRLVTDTQYF.

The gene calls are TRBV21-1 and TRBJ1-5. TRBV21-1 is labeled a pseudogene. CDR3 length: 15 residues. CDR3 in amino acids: CASSANGRRDQPQHF. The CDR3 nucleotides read TGTGCCAGCAGCGCAAACGGCAGGCGGGATCAGCCCCAGCATTTT.

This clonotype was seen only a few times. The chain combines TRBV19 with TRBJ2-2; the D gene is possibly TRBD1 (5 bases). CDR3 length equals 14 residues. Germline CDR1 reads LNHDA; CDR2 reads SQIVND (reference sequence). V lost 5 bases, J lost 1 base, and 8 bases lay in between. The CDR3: CASSPGQNTGELFF. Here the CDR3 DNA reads TGTGCCAGTAGTCCTGGACAGAACACCGGGGAGCTGTTTTTT.

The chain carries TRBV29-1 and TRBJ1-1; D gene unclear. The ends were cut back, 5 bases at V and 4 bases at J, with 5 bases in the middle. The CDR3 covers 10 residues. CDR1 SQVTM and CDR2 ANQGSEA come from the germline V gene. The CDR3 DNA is TGCAGCGTTCGATCCACTGAAGCTTTCTTT. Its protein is CSVRSTEAFF.

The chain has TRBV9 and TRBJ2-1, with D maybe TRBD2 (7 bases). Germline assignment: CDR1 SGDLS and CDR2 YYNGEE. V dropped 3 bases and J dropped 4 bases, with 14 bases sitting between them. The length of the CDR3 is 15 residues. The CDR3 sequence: CASSDWGGPYNEQFF. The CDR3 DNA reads TGTGCCAGCAGCGACTGGGGGGGGCCTTACAATGAGCAGTTCTTC.

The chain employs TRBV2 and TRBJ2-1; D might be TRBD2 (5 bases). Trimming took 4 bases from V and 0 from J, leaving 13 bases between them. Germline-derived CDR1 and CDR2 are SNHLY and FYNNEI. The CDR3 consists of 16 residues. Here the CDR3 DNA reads TGTGCCAGCAGTGTCGACGGGGAGCACTCCTACAATGAGCAGTTCTTC. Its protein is CASSVDGEHSYNEQFF. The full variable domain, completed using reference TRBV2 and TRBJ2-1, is EPEVTQTPSHQVTQMGQEVILRCVPISNHLYFYWYRQILGQKVEFLVSFYNNEISEKSEIFDDQFSVERPDGSNFTLKIRSTKLEDSAMYFCASSVDGEHSYNEQFFGPGTRLTVL.

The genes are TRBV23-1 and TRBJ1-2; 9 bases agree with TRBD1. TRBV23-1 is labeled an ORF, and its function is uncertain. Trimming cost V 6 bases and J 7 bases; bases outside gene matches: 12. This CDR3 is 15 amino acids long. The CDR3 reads CASSLQGAQNPGYTF. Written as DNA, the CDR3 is TGCGCCAGCAGCTTACAGGGGGCCCAGAACCCTGGCTACACCTTC.

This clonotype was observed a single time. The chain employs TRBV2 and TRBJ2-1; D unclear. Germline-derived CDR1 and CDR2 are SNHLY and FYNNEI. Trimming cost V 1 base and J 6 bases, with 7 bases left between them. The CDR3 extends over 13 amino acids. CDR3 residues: CASSEEITNEQFF. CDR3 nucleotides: TGTGCCAGCAGTGAAGAAATAACCAATGAGCAGTTCTTC.

This chain's CDR3 is CASSQDPGSLFYEQYF. Written as DNA, the CDR3 is TGCGCCAGCAGCCAAGACCCCGGGTCCCTCTTCTACGAGCAGTACTTC. V and J are TRBV4-1 and TRBJ2-7; D call uncertain. This CDR3 has 16 residues. Per the germline V gene, CDR1 is MGHRA and CDR2 is YSYEKL. V was trimmed by 0 bases and J by 3 bases, leaving 15 bases between them.

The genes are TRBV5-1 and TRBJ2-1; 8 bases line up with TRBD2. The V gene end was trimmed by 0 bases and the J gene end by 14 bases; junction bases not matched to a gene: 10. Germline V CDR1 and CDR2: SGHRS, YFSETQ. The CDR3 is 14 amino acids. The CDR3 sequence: CASSLVGTRPPEFF. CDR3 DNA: TGCGCCAGCAGCTTGGTGGGGACTAGGCCCCCGGAGTTCTTC.

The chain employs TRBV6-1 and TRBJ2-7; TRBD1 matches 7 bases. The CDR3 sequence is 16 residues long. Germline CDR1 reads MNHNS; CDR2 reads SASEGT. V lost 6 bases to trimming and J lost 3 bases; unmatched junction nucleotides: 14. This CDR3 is CASSRLGQVGDYEQYF. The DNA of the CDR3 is TGTGCCAGCAGCCGCCTCGGACAGGTTGGGGACTACGAGCAGTACTTC.

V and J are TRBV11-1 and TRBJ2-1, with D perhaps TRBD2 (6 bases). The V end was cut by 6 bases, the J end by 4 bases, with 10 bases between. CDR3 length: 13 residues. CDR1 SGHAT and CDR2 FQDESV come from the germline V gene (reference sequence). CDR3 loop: CASSPGDYNEQFF. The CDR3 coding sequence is TGTGCCAGCAGTCCGGGGGATTACAATGAGCAGTTCTTC.

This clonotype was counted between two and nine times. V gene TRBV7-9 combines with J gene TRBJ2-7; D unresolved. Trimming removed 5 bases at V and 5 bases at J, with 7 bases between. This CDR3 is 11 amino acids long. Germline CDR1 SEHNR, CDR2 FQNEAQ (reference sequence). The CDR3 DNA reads TGTGCCAGCAGCCCCGCTCACGAGCAGTACTTC. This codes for CASSPAHEQYF.

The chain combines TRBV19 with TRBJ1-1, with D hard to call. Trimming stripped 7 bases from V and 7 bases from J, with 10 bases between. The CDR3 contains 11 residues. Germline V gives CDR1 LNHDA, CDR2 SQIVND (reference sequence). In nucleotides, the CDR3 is TGTGCCAGTAAGTTGGGCCTTGAAGCTTTCTTT. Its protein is CASKLGLEAFF. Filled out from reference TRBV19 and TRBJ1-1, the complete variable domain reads DGGITQSPKYLFRKEGQNVTLSCEQNLNHDAMYWYRQDPGQGLRLIYYSQIVNDFQKGDIAEGYSVSREKKESFPLTVTSAQKNPTAFYLCASKLGLEAFFGQGTRLTVV.

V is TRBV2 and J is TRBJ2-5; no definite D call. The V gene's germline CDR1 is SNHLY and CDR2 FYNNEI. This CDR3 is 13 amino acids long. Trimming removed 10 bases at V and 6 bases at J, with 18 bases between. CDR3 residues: CATKDASRQTQYF. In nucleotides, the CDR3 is TGTGCCACCAAGGACGCATCTCGACAGACCCAGTACTTC.

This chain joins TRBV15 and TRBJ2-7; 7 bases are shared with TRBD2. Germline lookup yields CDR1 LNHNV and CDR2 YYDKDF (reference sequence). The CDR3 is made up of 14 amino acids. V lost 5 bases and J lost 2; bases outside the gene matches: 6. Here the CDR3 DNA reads TGTGCCACCAGCCCCCGGGGGGTTACCTACGAGCAGTACTTC. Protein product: CATSPRGVTYEQYF. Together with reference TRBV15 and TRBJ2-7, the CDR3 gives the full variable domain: DAMVIQNPRYQVTQFGKPVTLSCSQTLNHNVMYWYQQKSSQAPKLLFHYYDKDFNNEADTPDNFQSRRPNTSFCFLDIRSPGLGDTAMYLCATSPRGVTYEQYFGPGTRLTVT.

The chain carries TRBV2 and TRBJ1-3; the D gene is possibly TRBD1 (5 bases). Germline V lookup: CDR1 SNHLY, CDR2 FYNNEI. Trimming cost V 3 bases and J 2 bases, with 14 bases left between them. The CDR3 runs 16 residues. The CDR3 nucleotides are TGTGCCAGCAGTGATTCAGGGCCTCCCGCTGGAAACACCATATATTTT. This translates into CASSDSGPPAGNTIYF.

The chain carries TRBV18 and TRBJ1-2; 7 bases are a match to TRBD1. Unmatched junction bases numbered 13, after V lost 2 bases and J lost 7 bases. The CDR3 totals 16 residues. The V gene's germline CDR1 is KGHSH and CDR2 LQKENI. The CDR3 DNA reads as TGTGCCAGCTCACCAGTCATCGACAGGGCTAGTCGTGGCTACACCTTC. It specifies CASSPVIDRASRGYTF. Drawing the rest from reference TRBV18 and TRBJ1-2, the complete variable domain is NAGVMQNPRHLVRRRGQEARLRCSPMKGHSHVYWYRQLPEEGLKFMVYLQKENIIDESGMPKERFSAEFPKEGPSILRIQQVVRGDSAAYFCASSPVIDRASRGYTFGSGTRLTVV.

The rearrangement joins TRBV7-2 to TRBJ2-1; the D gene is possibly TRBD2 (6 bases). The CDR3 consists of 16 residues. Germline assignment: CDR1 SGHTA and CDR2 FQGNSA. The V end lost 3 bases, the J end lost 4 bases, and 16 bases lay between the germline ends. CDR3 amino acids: CASSFPGTPRYNEQFF. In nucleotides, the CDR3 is TGTGCCAGCAGCTTCCCCGGGACTCCCCGTTACAATGAGCAGTTCTTC. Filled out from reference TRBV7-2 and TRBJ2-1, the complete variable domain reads GAGVSQSPSNKVTEKGKDVELRCDPISGHTALYWYRQSLGQGLEFLIYFQGNSAPDKSGLPSDRFSAERTGGSVSTLTIQRTQQEDSAVYLCASSFPGTPRYNEQFFGPGTRLTVL.

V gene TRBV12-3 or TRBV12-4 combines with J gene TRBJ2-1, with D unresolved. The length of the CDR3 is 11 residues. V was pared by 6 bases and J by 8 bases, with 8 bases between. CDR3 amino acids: CASSLPHEQFF. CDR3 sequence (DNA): TGTGCCAGCAGCCTTCCCCATGAGCAGTTCTTC.

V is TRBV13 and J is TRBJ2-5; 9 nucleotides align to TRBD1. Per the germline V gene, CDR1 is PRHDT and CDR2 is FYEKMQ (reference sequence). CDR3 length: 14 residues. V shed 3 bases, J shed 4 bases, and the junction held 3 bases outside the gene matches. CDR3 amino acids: CASSLGQGRETQYF. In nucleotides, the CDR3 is TGTGCCAGCAGCTTGGGACAGGGACGAGAGACCCAGTACTTC.

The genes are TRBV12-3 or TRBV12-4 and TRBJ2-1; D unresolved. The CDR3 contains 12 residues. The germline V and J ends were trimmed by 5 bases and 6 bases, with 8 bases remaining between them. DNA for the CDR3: TGTGCCAGCAGTCTAGTATCCAATGAGCAGTTCTTC. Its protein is CASSLVSNEQFF.

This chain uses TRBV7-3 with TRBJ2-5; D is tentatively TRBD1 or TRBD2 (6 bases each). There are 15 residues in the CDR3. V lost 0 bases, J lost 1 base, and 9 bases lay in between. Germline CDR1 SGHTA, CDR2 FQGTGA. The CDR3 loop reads CASSLTGGLQETQYF. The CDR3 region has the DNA TGTGCCAGCAGCTTAACAGGGGGGCTCCAAGAGACCCAGTACTTC.

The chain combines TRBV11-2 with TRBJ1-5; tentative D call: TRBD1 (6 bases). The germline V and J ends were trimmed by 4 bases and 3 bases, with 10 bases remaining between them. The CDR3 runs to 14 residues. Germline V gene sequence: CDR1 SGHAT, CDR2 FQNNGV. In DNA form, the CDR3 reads TGTGCCAGCAGCTCACAGGGCACCAATCAGCCCCAGCATTTT. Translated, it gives CASSSQGTNQPQHF.

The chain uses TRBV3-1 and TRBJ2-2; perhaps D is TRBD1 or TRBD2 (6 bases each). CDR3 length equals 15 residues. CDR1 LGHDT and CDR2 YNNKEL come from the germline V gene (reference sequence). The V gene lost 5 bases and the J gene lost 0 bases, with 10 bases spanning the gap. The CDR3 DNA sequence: TGTGCCAGCAGCTTGGGGGGCCCGAACACCGGGGAGCTGTTTTTT. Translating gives CASSLGGPNTGELFF.

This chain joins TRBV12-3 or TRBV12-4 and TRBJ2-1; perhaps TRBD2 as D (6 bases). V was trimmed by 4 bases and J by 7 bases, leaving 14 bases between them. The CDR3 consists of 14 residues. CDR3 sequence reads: CASSSGGLSNEQFF. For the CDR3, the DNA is TGTGCCAGCAGTTCCGGGGGACTCTCAAATGAGCAGTTCTTC.

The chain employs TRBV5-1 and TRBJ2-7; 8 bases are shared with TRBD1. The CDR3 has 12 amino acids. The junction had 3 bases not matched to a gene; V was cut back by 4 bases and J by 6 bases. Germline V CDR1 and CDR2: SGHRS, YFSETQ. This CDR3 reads CASSIDRGEQYF. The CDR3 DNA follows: TGCGCCAGCAGCATCGACAGGGGCGAGCAGTACTTC.

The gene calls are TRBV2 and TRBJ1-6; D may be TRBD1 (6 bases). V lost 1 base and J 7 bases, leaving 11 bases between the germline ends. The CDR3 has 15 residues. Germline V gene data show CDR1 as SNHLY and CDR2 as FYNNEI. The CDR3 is CASSEETGLNSPLHF. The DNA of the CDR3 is TGTGCCAGCAGTGAAGAAACAGGGTTGAATTCACCCCTCCACTTT.